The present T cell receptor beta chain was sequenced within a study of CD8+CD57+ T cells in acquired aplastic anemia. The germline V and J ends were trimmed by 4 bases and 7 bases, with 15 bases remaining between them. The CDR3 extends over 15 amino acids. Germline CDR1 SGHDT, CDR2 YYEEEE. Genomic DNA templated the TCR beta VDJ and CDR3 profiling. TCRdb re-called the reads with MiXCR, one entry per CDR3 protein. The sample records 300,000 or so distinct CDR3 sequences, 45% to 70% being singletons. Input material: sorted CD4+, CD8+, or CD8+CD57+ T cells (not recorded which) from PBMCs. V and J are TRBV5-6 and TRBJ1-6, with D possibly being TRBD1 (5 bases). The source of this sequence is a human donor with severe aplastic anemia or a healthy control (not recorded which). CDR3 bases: TGTGCCAGCAGCGGGTTGGGGGTCGGCAATTCACCCCTCCACTTT. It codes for CASSGLGVGNSPLHF.